This record covers a single T cell receptor beta chain. This record belongs to a study of cytomegalovirus exposure and HLA in healthy donors. With 60 Vbeta and 13 Jbeta primers, the PCR was carried out. Sequencing used immunoSEQ multiplex PCR; TCRdb keeps in-frame clones, though not all of them. The sample includes some 140,000 clones. Germline CDR1 SGDLS, CDR2 YYNGEE. V was pared by 3 bases and J by 8 bases, with 16 bases between. The CDR3 is 14 amino acids. Sequencing used PBMCs. The TCR sequence derives from a woman between 35 and 50 years old in good health and CMV-seronegative. V gene TRBV9 combines with J gene TRBJ2-3, with D possibly matching TRBD2 (6 bases). CDR3 sequence (DNA): TGTGCCAGCAGCGCGGGACTTCAGAGGGGTACGCAGTATTTT. Amino acid sequence: CASSAGLQRGTQYF.